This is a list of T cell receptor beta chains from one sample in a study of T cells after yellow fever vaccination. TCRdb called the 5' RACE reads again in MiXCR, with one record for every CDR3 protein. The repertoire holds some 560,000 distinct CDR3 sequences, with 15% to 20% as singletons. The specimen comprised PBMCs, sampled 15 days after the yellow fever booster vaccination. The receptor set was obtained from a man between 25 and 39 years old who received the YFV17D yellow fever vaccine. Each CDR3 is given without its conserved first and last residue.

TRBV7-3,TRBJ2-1,ASSLASGRSHEQF
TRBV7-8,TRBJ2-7,ASSPPATPNEQY
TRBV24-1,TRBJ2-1,ATSTHVPPRNEQF
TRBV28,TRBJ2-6,ASRDRLGSGANVLT
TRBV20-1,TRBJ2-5,SARPSAQETQY
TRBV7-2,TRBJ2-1,ASSLAGGAYNEQF
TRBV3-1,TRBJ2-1,ASSALLTGYNEQF
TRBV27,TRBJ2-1,ASSWGGGGNEQF
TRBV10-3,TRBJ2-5,AIGGSEETQY
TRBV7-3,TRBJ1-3,ASSPSNSGNTIY
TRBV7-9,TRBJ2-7,ASGNGRAAHEQY
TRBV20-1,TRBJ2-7,SASLNAYEQY
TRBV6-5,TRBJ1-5,ASSYLTGFQPQH
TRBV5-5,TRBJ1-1,ASSNRGSAVTEAF
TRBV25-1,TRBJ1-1,ASNSWYTEAF
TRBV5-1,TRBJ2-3,ASSLGGYMQY
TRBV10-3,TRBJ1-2,AMGTGHNYGYT